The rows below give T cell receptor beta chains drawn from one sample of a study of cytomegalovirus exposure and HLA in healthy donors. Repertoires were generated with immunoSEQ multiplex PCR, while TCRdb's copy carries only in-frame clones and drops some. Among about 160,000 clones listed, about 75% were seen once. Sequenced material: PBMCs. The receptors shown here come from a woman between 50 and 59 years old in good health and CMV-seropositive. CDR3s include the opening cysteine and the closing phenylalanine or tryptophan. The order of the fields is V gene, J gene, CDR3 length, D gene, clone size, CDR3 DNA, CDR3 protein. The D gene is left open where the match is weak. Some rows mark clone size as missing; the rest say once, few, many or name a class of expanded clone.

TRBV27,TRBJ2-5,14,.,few,TGTGCCAGCAGGAGCTCAGGGAAATCAGAGACCCAGTACTTC,CASRSSGKSETQYF
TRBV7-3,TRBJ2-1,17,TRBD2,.,TGTGCCAGCAGCTTATCCGCTAGCGGGGGCACCTACAATGAGCAGTTCTTC,CASSLSASGGTYNEQFF
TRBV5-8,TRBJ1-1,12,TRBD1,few,TGTGCCAGCAGCTTGACAGGGGCAGAAGCTTTCTTT,CASSLTGAEAFF
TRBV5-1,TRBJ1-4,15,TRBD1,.,TGCGCCAGCAGCTTCACAGGGGTAGGGAATGAAAAACTGTTTTTT,CASSFTGVGNEKLFF
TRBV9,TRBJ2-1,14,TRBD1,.,TGTGCCAGCTCCGGGACAGGGGGCTTTAATGAGCAGTTCTTC,CASSGTGGFNEQFF
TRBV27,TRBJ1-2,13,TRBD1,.,TGTGCCAGCAGCCAGACAGGGAGCTATGGCTACACCTTC,CASSQTGSYGYTF
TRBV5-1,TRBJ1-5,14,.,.,TGCGCCAGCAGCTTGGCCCCAGGGCTTCAGCCCCAGCATTTT,CASSLAPGLQPQHF
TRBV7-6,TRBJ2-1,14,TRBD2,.,TGTGCCAGCAGCTTGGCGGGGGAATACAATGAGCAGTTCTTC,CASSLAGEYNEQFF
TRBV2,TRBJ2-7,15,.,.,TGTGCCAGCAGTCCTCGGGGAGTTCTCGTATACGAGCAGTACTTC,CASSPRGVLVYEQYF
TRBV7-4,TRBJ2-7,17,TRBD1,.,TGTGCCAGCAGCCCAGGTTATGTAAGGACAGGGCCCTACGAGCAGTACTTC,CASSPGYVRTGPYEQYF
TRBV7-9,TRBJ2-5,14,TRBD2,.,TGTGCCAGCAGTCCCATAGCGGGGGGAGAGACCCAGTACTTC,CASSPIAGGETQYF
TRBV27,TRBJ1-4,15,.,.,TGTGCCAGCAGCCAACTGGGGCTACAAAATGAAAAACTGTTTTTT,CASSQLGLQNEKLFF
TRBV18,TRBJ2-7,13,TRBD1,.,TGTGCCAGCTCCCTCAACAGGGGAAACGAGCAGTACTTC,CASSLNRGNEQYF
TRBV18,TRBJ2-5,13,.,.,TGTGCCAGCTCCCAGGGTACCCAAGAGACCCAGTACTTC,CASSQGTQETQYF
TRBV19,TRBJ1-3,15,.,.,TGTGCCAGTAGTATAATGGGGCCCGGAGGAAACACCATATATTTT,CASSIMGPGGNTIYF
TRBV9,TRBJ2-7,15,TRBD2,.,TGTGCCAGCAGCGTAGGCGGGGGGTTCTCCCACGAGCAGTACTTC,CASSVGGGFSHEQYF
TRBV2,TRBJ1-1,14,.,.,TGTGCCAGCGCCGGGACAACCACAAACACTGAAGCTTTCTTT,CASAGTTTNTEAFF